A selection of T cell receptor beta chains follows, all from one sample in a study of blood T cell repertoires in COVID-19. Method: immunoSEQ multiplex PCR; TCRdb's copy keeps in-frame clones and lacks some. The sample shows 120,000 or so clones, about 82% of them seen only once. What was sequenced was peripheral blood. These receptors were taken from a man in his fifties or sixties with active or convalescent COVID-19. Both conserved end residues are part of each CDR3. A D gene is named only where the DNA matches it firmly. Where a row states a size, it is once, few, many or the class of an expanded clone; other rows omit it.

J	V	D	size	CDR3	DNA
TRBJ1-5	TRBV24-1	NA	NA	CATSDWARVGQPQHF	TGTGCCACCAGTGATTGGGCCAGGGTAGGCCAGCCCCAGCATTTT
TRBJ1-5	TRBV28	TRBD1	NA	CASSFRDSKFMGQHF	TGTGCCAGCAGTTTTCGGGACAGTAAATTCATGGGCCAGCATTTT
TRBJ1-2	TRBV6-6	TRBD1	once	CASSSPGQGENGYTF	TGTGCCAGCAGTTCTCCGGGACAGGGAGAAAATGGCTACACCTTC
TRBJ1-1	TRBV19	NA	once	CASSIAGYENTEAFF	TGTGCCAGTAGTATTGCAGGGTATGAGAACACTGAAGCTTTCTTT
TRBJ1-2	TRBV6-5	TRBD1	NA	CASLPNRGLGYTF	TGTGCCAGCCTCCCTAACAGGGGTTTAGGCTACACCTTC
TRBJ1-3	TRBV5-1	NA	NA	CASSLSQGLGNTIYF	TGCGCCAGCAGCTTGTCACAGGGTCTTGGAAACACCATATATTTT
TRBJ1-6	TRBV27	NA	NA	CASSLSRRDSLHF	TGTGCCAGCAGTTTATCGCGGCGGGATTCCCTCCACTTT
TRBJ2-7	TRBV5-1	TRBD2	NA	CASSNTGTSGRGEQYF	TGCGCCAGCAGCAATACCGGGACTAGCGGGAGGGGCGAGCAGTACTTC
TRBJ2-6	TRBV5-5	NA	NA	CASSQLVTSGANVLTF	TGTGCCAGCAGCCAACTCGTCACCTCTGGGGCCAACGTCCTGACTTTC
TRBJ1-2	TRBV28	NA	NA	CASSRSGKLTNYGYTF	TGTGCCAGCAGTCGGTCAGGGAAACTAACTAACTATGGCTACACCTTC
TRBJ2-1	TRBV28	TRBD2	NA	CASKTLPGLAGGTWDEQFF	TGTGCCAGCAAAACCCTTCCCGGACTAGCGGGAGGGACTTGGGATGAGCAGTTCTTC
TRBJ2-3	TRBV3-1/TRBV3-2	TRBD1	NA	CASSRRGQWTDTQYF	TGTGCCAGCAGCCGCAGGGGGCAGTGGACAGATACGCAGTATTTT
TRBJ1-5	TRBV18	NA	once	CASSPGGDQPQHF	TGTGCCAGCTCACCGGGGGGGGATCAGCCCCAGCATTTT
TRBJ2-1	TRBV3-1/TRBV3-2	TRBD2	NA	CASSPGTSGSKFPNNEQFF	TGTGCCAGCAGCCCCGGGACTAGCGGGAGTAAATTCCCCAACAATGAGCAGTTCTTC
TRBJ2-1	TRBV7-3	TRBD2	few	CASSLSGGSYNEQFF	TGTGCCAGCAGCCTCTCGGGGGGCTCCTACAATGAGCAGTTCTTC
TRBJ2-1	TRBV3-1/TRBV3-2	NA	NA	CASSPLVRGEEQFF	TGTGCCAGCAGCCCCCTGGTCCGGGGTGAAGAGCAGTTCTTC
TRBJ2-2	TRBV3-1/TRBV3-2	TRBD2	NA	CASSLGLAGVAGELFF	TGTGCCAGCAGCCTCGGACTAGCGGGAGTGGCCGGGGAGCTGTTTTTT
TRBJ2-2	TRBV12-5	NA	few	CASGLGLTPGSGELFF	TGTGCTAGTGGTTTGGGGTTGACGCCAGGGTCCGGGGAGCTGTTTTTT
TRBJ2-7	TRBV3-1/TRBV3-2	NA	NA	CASSQNRERYEQYF	TGTGCCAGCAGCCAGAACAGGGAGCGCTACGAGCAGTACTTC
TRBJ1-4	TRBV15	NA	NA	CATSRRVSGEKLFF	TGTGCCACCAGCAGAAGAGTGTCGGGGGAAAAACTGTTTTTT
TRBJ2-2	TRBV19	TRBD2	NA	CATGNRAGVTGELFF	TGTGCCACCGGCAATCGGGCGGGAGTGACCGGGGAGCTGTTTTTT
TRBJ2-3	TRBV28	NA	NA	CASSSDSRGRGFSDTQYF	TGTGCCAGCAGTTCGGACTCCAGGGGCAGAGGTTTTTCGGATACGCAGTATTTT
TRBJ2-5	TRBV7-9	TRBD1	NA	CASTRNRGAETQYF	TGTGCCAGCACCCGAAACAGGGGGGCGGAGACCCAGTACTTC
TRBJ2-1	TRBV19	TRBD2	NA	CASLRASGSNEQFF	TGTGCCAGTCTGAGGGCTAGCGGGAGCAATGAGCAGTTCTTC
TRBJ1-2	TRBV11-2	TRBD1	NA	CASSYGQGINYGYTF	TGTGCCAGCAGCTATGGACAGGGAATTAACTATGGCTACACCTTC
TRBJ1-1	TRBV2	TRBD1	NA	CASRRDSPNTEAFF	TGTGCCAGCAGGAGGGACAGCCCGAACACTGAAGCTTTCTTT
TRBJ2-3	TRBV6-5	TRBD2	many	CASSPGLAADTQYF	TGTGCCAGCAGTCCCGGACTAGCGGCAGATACGCAGTATTTT
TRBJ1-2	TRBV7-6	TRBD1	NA	CASSSPSQGDGYTF	TGTGCCAGCAGCTCCCCAAGCCAGGGGGATGGCTACACCTTC
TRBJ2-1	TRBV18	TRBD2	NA	CASSPPASGYNEQFF	TGTGCCAGCTCACCCCCGGCTAGCGGATACAATGAGCAGTTCTTC
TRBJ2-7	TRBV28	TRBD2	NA	CASSLYRGGLDLEQYF	TGTGCCAGCAGTTTATACCGGGGAGGACTAGACTTGGAACAGTACTTC
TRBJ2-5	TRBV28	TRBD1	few	CASSPTGVRETQYF	TGTGCCAGCAGTCCTACAGGGGTCCGAGAGACCCAGTACTTC
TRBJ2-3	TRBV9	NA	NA	CASSVDGSSTDTQYF	TGTGCCAGCAGCGTAGACGGGAGCTCCACAGATACGCAGTATTTT
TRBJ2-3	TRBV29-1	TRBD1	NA	CSVDSGQLGPTDTQYF	TGCAGCGTTGACTCGGGACAGCTTGGGCCCACAGATACGCAGTATTTT
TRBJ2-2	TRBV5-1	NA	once	CASSLEGEQAGELFF	TGCGCCAGCAGCTTGGAGGGGGAGCAGGCCGGGGAGCTGTTTTTT
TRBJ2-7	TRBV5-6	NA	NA	CASSLGQASYEQYF	TGTGCCAGCAGCTTGGGACAGGCCTCTTACGAGCAGTACTTC
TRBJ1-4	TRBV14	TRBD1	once	CASSQRGHNEKLFF	TGTGCCAGCAGCCAGAGGGGGCATAATGAAAAACTGTTTTTT
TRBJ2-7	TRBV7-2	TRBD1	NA	CASSLEGGADYEQYF	TGTGCCAGCAGCTTAGAAGGGGGCGCGGACTACGAGCAGTACTTC
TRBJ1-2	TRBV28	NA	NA	CATSDRTNNYGYTF	TGTGCCACCTCGGACCGGACTAATAACTATGGCTACACCTTC
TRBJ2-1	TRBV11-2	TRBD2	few	CASSSLRRTSGLPNEQFF	TGTGCCAGCAGCTCCCTCAGACGGACTAGCGGGCTTCCTAATGAGCAGTTCTTC
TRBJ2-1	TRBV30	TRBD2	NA	CAWSPTREGPNEQFF	TGTGCCTGGAGCCCGACCCGGGAGGGACCAAATGAGCAGTTCTTC
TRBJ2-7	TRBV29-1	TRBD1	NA	CSVVSQGDYEQYF	TGCAGCGTTGTTTCCCAGGGGGACTACGAGCAGTACTTC
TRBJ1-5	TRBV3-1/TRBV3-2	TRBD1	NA	CATGRQGNQPQHF	TGTGCCACTGGGAGACAGGGGAATCAGCCCCAGCATTTT
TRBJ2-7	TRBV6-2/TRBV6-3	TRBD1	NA	CASSGTGGFHEQYF	TGTGCCAGCAGTGGGACAGGGGGCTTCCACGAGCAGTACTTC
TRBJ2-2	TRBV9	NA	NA	CASSVVEGTGELFF	TGTGCCAGCAGCGTAGTAGAGGGAACCGGGGAGCTGTTTTTT
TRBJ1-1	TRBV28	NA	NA	CASSFLGGTEAFF	TGTGCCAGCAGTTTCCTGGGAGGCACTGAAGCTTTCTTT
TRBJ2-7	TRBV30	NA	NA	CAWSVLQYEQYF	TGTGCCTGGAGTGTACTACAATACGAGCAGTACTTC
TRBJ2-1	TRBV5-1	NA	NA	CASSLDPNYNEQFF	TGCGCCAGCAGCTTGGACCCTAATTACAATGAGCAGTTCTTC
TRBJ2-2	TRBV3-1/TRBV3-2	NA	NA	CASSLIGQRAGELFF	TGTGCCAGCAGCCTAATCGGACAGAGGGCCGGGGAGCTGTTTTTT
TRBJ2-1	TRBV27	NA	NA	CASSSGQRSSYNEQFF	TGTGCCAGCAGTTCCGGACAGAGGAGCTCCTACAATGAGCAGTTCTTC